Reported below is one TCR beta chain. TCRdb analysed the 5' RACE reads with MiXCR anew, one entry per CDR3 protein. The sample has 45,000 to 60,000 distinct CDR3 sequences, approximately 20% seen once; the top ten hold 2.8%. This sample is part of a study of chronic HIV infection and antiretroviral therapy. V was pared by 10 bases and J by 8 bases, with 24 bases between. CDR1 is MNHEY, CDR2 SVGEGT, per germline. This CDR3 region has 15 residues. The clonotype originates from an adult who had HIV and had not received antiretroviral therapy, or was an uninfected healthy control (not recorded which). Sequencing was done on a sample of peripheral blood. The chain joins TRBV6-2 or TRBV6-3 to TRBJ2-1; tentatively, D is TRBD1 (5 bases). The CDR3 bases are TGTGCCATCGCGGCTAGTTGGCTGATCAGGGATGAGCAGTTCTTC. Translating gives CAIAASWLIRDEQFF.